Presented here are 26 T cell receptor beta chains from one specimen sequenced in a study of blood T cell repertoires in COVID-19. Measured with immunoSEQ multiplex PCR; TCRdb has only the in-frame clones, and not every one. The table has about 99,000 clones, over 70% seen once; the top ten hold roughly 15%. Sequenced sample: peripheral blood. The receptor source for this set is a man in his forties or fifties with acute or convalescent COVID-19.

The chain recombines TRBV11-2 with TRBJ1-1; D ambiguous. Germline V gives CDR1 SGHAT, CDR2 FQNNGV. The CDR3 has 11 residues. V lost 5 bases and J 3 bases, leaving 4 bases between the germline ends. The CDR3 here is CASSRYTEAFF. CDR3 DNA sequence: TGTGCCAGCAGCCGGTACACTGAAGCTTTCTTT.

V usage is TRBV11-2 and J usage is TRBJ2-1; 10 nucleotides line up with TRBD2. Trimming removed 5 bases from V and 16 bases from J; junction bases left unmatched: 11. The CDR3 covers 13 residues. Germline CDR1 SGHAT, CDR2 FQNNGV. The CDR3 DNA is TGTGCCAGCAGCCCCGCGGGGCTAGCGGGAGTTTTCTTC. Translating gives CASSPAGLAGVFF.

The rearrangement uses TRBV5-1 and TRBJ1-2, with TRBD1 as a possible D gene (6 bases). V was pared by 2 bases and J by 4 bases, with 15 bases between. Germline V gene sequence: CDR1 SGHRS, CDR2 YFSETQ. This CDR3 region has 15 residues. CDR3 sequence (DNA): TGCGCCAGCAGCTTCCAACCACAGGGCGGCTATGGCTACACCTTC. Amino acid sequence: CASSFQPQGGYGYTF.

The chain employs TRBV5-1 and TRBJ1-1, with 8 bases lining up with TRBD1. The CDR3 length is 16 residues. After removal of 4 bases from V and 0 bases from J, the junction contained 8 bases not matched to a gene. Germline V gene lookup returns CDR1 SGHRS and CDR2 YFSETQ. The DNA for the CDR3 is TGCGCCAGCAGCCCCACCGGGACAGGCCTGAACACTGAAGCTTTCTTT. Protein product: CASSPTGTGLNTEAFF. Together with reference TRBV5-1 and TRBJ1-1, the CDR3 gives the full variable domain: KAGVTQTPRYLIKTRGQQVTLSCSPISGHRSVSWYQQTPGQGLQFLFEYFSETQRNKGNFPGRFSGRQFSNSRSEMNVSTLELGDSALYLCASSPTGTGLNTEAFFGQGTRLTVV.

The gene calls are TRBV7-9 and TRBJ1-1, with 8 bases aligning to TRBD1. The CDR3 covers 14 residues. The germline CDR1 and CDR2 sequences are SEHNR and FQNEAQ (reference sequence). The V gene end was trimmed by 4 bases and the J gene end by 5 bases; junction bases not matched to a gene: 6. CDR3 in amino acids: CASSYRTGMTEAFF. Written as DNA, the CDR3 is TGTGCCAGCAGCTACCGGACAGGGATGACTGAAGCTTTCTTT.

The chain carries TRBV19 and TRBJ1-1; a weak D match, TRBD1 (5 bases). V was cut by 0 bases and J by 7 bases, with 6 bases left in between. The CDR3 has 12 amino acids. In germline, CDR1 is LNHDA, CDR2 SQIVND (reference sequence). CDR3 loop: CASSIDGGEAFF. The CDR3 region has the DNA TGTGCCAGTAGTATAGACGGGGGTGAAGCTTTCTTT.

The chain uses TRBV30 and TRBJ2-1, with TRBD2 as a possible D gene (5 bases). Looked up from germline, CDR1 is GTSNPN and CDR2 is SVGIG (reference sequence). Trimming removed 3 bases from V and 5 bases from J, with 14 bases in between. This CDR3 comprises 14 residues. The CDR3 region is CAWSRQPGNNEQFF. The CDR3 DNA follows: TGTGCCTGGAGCCGCCAGCCGGGGAACAATGAGCAGTTCTTC.

The chain recombines TRBV7-6 with TRBJ2-2; D perhaps matches TRBD2 (6 bases). There are 15 residues in the CDR3. The V end was cut by 6 bases, the J end by 3 bases, with 14 bases between. Germline CDR1 reads SGHVS; CDR2 reads FNYEAQ. The CDR3 loop is CASRERGTHTGELFF. For the CDR3, the DNA is TGTGCCAGCAGGGAGCGCGGGACCCACACCGGGGAGCTGTTTTTT.

This chain joins TRBV28 and TRBJ2-2; D may be TRBD1 (6 bases). The germline V and J ends were trimmed by 6 bases and 5 bases, with 10 bases remaining between them. There are 13 residues in the CDR3. The V gene's germline CDR1 is MDHEN and CDR2 SYDVKM. The CDR3 DNA is TGTGCCAGCAGACAGGGCGGAACCGGGGAGCTGTTTTTT. Amino acids: CASRQGGTGELFF.

The CDR3 protein is CASSDSQGAYNEQFF. The CDR3 coding sequence is TGTGCCAGCAGTGACTCCCAGGGGGCTTACAATGAGCAGTTCTTC. The chain has TRBV6-4 and TRBJ2-1; 8 bases are a match to TRBD1. There are 15 residues in the CDR3. Germline CDR1 and CDR2: MRHNA and SNTAGT. J was trimmed by 4 bases and V by 0 bases; bases with no gene match: 2.

The sample holds a few counts of this clone. This chain connects TRBV18 to TRBJ1-4; the D is unclear. Germline V gene lookup returns CDR1 KGHSH and CDR2 LQKENI. The CDR3 loop spans 15 amino acids. V was trimmed by 6 bases and J by 8 bases, leaving 19 bases between them. DNA of the CDR3: TGTGCCAGCTCGCCGGAGGCGGGGTCGATGGAAAAACTGTTTTTT. Translated, it gives CASSPEAGSMEKLFF.

The CDR3 region is CASSLAAGIGVYNEQFF. The CDR3 region has the DNA TGTGCCAGCAGCTTAGCCGCTGGGATAGGGGTCTACAATGAGCAGTTCTTC. The V gene is TRBV11-2, the J gene TRBJ2-1; D perhaps matches TRBD1 (5 bases). Germline V gives CDR1 SGHAT, CDR2 FQNNGV. Trimming took 1 base from V and 3 from J, leaving 16 bases between them. The CDR3 totals 17 residues. The full variable domain, its missing parts supplied by reference TRBV11-2 and TRBJ2-1, is EAGVAQSPRYKIIEKRQSVAFWCNPISGHATLYWYQQILGQGPKLLIQFQNNGVVDDSQLPKDRFSAERLKGVDSTLKIQPAKLEDSAVYLCASSLAAGIGVYNEQFFGPGTRLTVL.

V is TRBV11-2 and J is TRBJ1-2, with D unclear. The CDR3 covers 14 residues. The V end was cut by 4 bases, the J end by 7 bases, with 16 bases between. In germline, CDR1 is SGHAT, CDR2 FQNNGV. The DNA for the CDR3 is TGTGCCAGCAGCTCTAGGGTGGCGGGTAGTGGCTACACCTTC. This encodes CASSSRVAGSGYTF.

Written as DNA, the CDR3 is TGCGCCAGCAGCCGCGACAGGGGGAACACCGGGGAGCTGTTTTTT. Its translation is CASSRDRGNTGELFF. This sequence joins TRBV4-1 and TRBJ2-2; the match to TRBD1 covers 8 bases. V shed 4 bases, J shed 1 base, and the junction held 2 bases outside the gene matches. Germline V gives CDR1 MGHRA, CDR2 YSYEKL. This CDR3 comprises 15 residues.

The genes are TRBV28 and TRBJ1-6; the match to TRBD1 covers 9 bases. This CDR3 spans 15 amino acids. The J segment lost 7 bases and the V segment lost 3 bases, leaving 4 bases of the junction unmatched. Germline lookup yields CDR1 MDHEN and CDR2 SYDVKM. As DNA, the CDR3 is TGTGCCAGCAGTTTCTCCGGGACAGGGAATTCACCCCTCCACTTT. It yields the protein CASSFSGTGNSPLHF.

J is TRBJ1-2 and V is TRBV5-6; 9 positions agree with TRBD1. The CDR3 is 14 residues long. CDR1 SGHDT and CDR2 YYEEEE come from the germline V gene. V shed 4 bases, J shed 4 bases, and the junction held 5 bases outside the gene matches. CDR3 nucleotide sequence: TGTGCCAGCAGCCTCGGGACAGGGCCCTATGGCTACACCTTC. Translating gives CASSLGTGPYGYTF.

The chain carries TRBV25-1 and TRBJ1-2; possibly TRBD1 for D (6 bases). Germline V gene data show CDR1 as MGHDK and CDR2 as SYGVNS. The CDR3 extends over 11 amino acids. V lost 5 bases and J lost 8, with 9 bases in between. The CDR3, as DNA: TGTGCCAGCAGTTCAGGGGTAGGCTACACCTTC. Amino acids: CASSSGVGYTF.

V usage is TRBV19 and J usage is TRBJ2-7, with TRBD2 identical over 14 bases. The ends lost 5 bases at V and 3 bases at J; junction bases unmatched: 12. This CDR3 comprises 18 residues. The V gene's germline CDR1 is LNHDA and CDR2 SQIVND (reference sequence). The CDR3 region is CASSFGLAGGEGVYEQYF. The CDR3 nucleotides read TGTGCCAGTAGTTTCGGACTAGCGGGAGGAGAAGGGGTCTACGAGCAGTACTTC.

The chain has TRBV25-1 and TRBJ2-5; 9 nucleotides match TRBD2. J was trimmed by 2 bases and V by 2 bases; bases with no gene match: 6. Per the germline V gene, CDR1 is MGHDK and CDR2 is SYGVNS. This CDR3 is built from 16 residues. CDR3 nucleotides: TGTGCCAGCAGTGAAGTAACTAGCGGGCCACAAGAGACCCAGTACTTC. This encodes CASSEVTSGPQETQYF.

This clone was counted a few times. V usage is TRBV29-1 and J usage is TRBJ1-2, with TRBD1 as a possible D gene (5 bases). Trimming removed 3 bases from V and 4 bases from J, with 12 bases in between. CDR3 size: 13 residues. CDR1 and CDR2 (germline): SQVTM, ANQGSEA. CDR3 in amino acids: CSVDGGFSYGYTF. In nucleotides, the CDR3 is TGCAGCGTTGACGGGGGATTTAGCTATGGCTACACCTTC.

J is TRBJ2-1 and V is TRBV9; D gene uncertain. With 3 bases removed from V and 0 bases from J, the gap between germline ends came to 13 bases. There are 16 residues in the CDR3. The germline CDR1 and CDR2 sequences are SGDLS and YYNGEE. The CDR3 is CASSGPRSSSYNEQFF. The CDR3 DNA follows: TGTGCCAGCAGCGGTCCGCGCTCTAGCTCCTACAATGAGCAGTTCTTC.

This chain uses TRBV3-1 (or the pseudogene TRBV3-2) with TRBJ1-6; 7 bases map to TRBD1. The CDR3 runs 16 residues. The germline gives CDR1 LGHDT, CDR2 YNNKEL (reference sequence). V dropped 1 base and J dropped 9; count of bases not matched to a gene: 9. CDR3: CASSQGTGVGSSPLHF. CDR3 bases: TGTGCCAGCAGCCAAGGAACAGGGGTAGGAAGTTCACCCCTCCACTTT.

The chain has TRBV4-1 and TRBJ2-4; D remains unclear. In germline, CDR1 is MGHRA, CDR2 YSYEKL. The CDR3 is 13 residues long. Deletions cut 1 base from V and 8 bases from J, with 9 bases between. CDR3 region: CASSQAIRYIQYF. In nucleotides, the CDR3 is TGCGCCAGCAGCCAAGCGATCAGGTACATTCAGTACTTC.

This chain joins TRBV2 and TRBJ2-1, with 7 positions matching TRBD2. V lost 7 bases and J lost 10; bases outside the gene matches: 7. Germline V CDR1 and CDR2: SNHLY, FYNNEI. The CDR3 runs 12 residues. Here the CDR3 reads CASKREGEEQFF. CDR3 nucleotide sequence: TGTGCCAGCAAAAGGGAGGGCGAGGAGCAGTTCTTC.

V is TRBV5-5 and J is TRBJ2-1; perhaps TRBD2 as D (6 bases). Trimming pared 0 bases from V and 0 bases from J, leaving 10 bases between. Germline lookup yields CDR1 SGHKS and CDR2 YYEKEE (reference sequence). The CDR3 is made up of 16 amino acids. The CDR3 spells CASSLGVTSSYNEQFF. Written as DNA, the CDR3 is TGTGCCAGCAGCTTGGGGGTGACTAGCTCCTACAATGAGCAGTTCTTC.

This clone was found many times. The CDR3 DNA reads as TGCGCCAGCAGTGTCGGGACTAGCGGAGCAGATACGCAGTATTTT. Its protein is CASSVGTSGADTQYF. This chain uses TRBV10-1 with TRBJ2-3; 11 nucleotides match TRBD2. The CDR3 runs 15 residues. The V segment lost 4 bases and the J segment 4 bases; nucleotides outside the gene matches: 4. The V gene's germline CDR1 is WNHNN and CDR2 SYGVQD (reference sequence).